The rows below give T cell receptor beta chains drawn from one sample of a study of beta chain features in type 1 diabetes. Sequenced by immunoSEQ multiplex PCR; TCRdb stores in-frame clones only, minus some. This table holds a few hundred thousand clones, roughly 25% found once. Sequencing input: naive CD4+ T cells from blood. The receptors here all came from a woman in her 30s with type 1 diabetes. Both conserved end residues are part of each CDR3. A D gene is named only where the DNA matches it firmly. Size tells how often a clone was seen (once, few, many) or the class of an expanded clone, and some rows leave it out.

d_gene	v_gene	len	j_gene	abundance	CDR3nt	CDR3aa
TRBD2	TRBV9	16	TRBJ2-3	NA	TGTGCCAGCAGCGTAGGGCTAGCGGGAGACACAGATACGCAGTATTTT	CASSVGLAGDTDTQYF
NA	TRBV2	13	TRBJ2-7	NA	TGTGCCAGCAATCCCAACGGGGTAGGCGAGCAGTACTTC	CASNPNGVGEQYF
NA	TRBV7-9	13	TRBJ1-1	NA	TGTGCCAGCATACGACAGCAGAACACTGAAGCTTTCTTT	CASIRQQNTEAFF
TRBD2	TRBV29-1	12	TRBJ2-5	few	TGCAGCGTAGCGGGGGGGGATGAGACCCAGTACTTC	CSVAGGDETQYF
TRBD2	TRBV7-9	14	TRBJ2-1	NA	TGTGCCAGCAGCTTATTCCTAGCGGGCAATGAGCAGTTCTTC	CASSLFLAGNEQFF
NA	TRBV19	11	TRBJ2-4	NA	TGTGCCAGTAGTATAGTAGACATTCAGTACTTC	CASSIVDIQYF
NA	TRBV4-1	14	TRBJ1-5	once	TGCGCCAGCAGCCACACAGGTGGCAATCAGCCCCAGCATTTT	CASSHTGGNQPQHF
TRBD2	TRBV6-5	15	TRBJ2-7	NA	TGTGCCAGCAGTAGGACCGGGACTAGCGTTTTAGAGCAGTACTTC	CASSRTGTSVLEQYF
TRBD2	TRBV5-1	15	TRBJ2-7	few	TGCGCCAGCAGATTCCTAGCGGGAGGGCCGGGGGAGCAGTACTTC	CASRFLAGGPGEQYF
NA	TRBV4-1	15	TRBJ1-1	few	TGCGCCAGCAGCCAAGTTGGACAGAGAAACACTGAAGCTTTCTTT	CASSQVGQRNTEAFF
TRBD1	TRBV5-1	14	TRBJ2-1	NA	TGCGCCAGCAGCTTTGGGACAGGGGACAATGAGCAGTTCTTC	CASSFGTGDNEQFF
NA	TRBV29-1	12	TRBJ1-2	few	TGCAGCGTTGAGTCAGGGTTCTATGGCTACACCTTC	CSVESGFYGYTF
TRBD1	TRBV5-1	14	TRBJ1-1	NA	TGCGCCAGCAGCTCGACAGGGGCGGACACTGAAGCTTTCTTT	CASSSTGADTEAFF
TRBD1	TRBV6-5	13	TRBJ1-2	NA	TGTGCCAGCGGACAACAGGGGGGGTATGGCTACACCTTC	CASGQQGGYGYTF